This T cell receptor beta chain came from a study of T cells after yellow fever vaccination. About the research overall: The SMART-Seq v4 Ultra Low Input method served to prepare the low-cell-number fractions. Notes on the study in general: Booster sampling recovered most clones from primary vaccination (roughly 96% CD4, around 88% CD8). By day 5 rather than day 15, the secondary response had peaked, though it was weaker.

The CDR3 sequence is 13 residues long. The V end was cut by 4 bases, the J end by 8 bases, with 11 bases between. Germline-derived CDR1 and CDR2 are MNHEY and SMNVEV (reference sequence). In making TCR cDNA, 5'RACE template switching added a universal primer site and UMIs to it. TCRdb reanalysed the 5' RACE reads using MiXCR and keeps one entry per CDR3 protein. The table lists about 320,000 distinct CDR3 sequences, about 10% of them singletons, with 3% to 4% in the top ten. This clonotype was counted a few times. Its antigen remains unknown. This sequence originates from a man between 18 and 29 years old who received the YFV17D yellow fever vaccine. The chain has TRBV27 and TRBJ1-4; D gene unclear. The sample consisted of CD4+ T cells sorted from PBMCs, taken 45 days after the yellow fever booster vaccination. DNA of the CDR3: TGTGCCAGCAGTTGGGCCGTACGAGAAAAACTGTTTTTT. Translating gives CASSWAVREKLFF.